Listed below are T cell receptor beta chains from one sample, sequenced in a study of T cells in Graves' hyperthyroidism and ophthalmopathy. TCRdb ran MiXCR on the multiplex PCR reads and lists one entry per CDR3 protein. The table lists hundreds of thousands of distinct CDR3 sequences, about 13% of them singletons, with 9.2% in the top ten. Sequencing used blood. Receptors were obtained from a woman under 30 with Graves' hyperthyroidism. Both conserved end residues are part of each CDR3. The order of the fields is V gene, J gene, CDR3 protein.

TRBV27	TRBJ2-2	CASSFHPDYGELFF
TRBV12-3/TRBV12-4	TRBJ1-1	CATAPNTLNTEAFF
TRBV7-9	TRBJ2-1	CASSFSAGSYNEQFF
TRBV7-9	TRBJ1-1	CASSLQAGEAFF
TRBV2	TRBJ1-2	CASSTGVSYGYTF
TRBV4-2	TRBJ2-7	CASSQVVAYEQYF
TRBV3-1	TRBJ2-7	CASSQAVLPYEQYF
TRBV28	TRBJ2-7	CASSPGLAGTYEQYF
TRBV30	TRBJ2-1	CAWSLIRGLARYNEQFF
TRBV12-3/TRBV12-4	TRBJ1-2	CASSLSGRYMNGYTF
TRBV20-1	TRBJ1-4	CSARRGANEKLFF
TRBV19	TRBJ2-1	CASSMGHTYNEQFF
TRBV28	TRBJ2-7	CASSSPSRMGNEQYF
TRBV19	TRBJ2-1	CASSLDSGTYNEQFF
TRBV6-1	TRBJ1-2	CASSPDRGYGYTF
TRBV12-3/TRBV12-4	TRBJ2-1	CASSPGRRYNEQFF
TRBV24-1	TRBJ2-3	CATSDGGDTQYF
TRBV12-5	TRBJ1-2	CASGLGQGFRYTF
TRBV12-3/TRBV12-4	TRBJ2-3	CASSSTEPDVDTQYF
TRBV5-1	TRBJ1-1	CASSQQVTMSEAFF
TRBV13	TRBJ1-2	CASSFGGGSGYTF
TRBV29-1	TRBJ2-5	CSVEEGAVTGGETQYF
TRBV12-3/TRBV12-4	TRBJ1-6	CASNKDRTPLHF
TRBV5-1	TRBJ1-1	CASSFKGVNTEAFF
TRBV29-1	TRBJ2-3	CSVENRVGTDTQYF
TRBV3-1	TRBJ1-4	CASSQDPHAGGEKLFF
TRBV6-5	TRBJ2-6	CASSYDRTGLSGANVLTF
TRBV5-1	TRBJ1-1	CASSFDGAEAFF
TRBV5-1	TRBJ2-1	CASSPHRILAGVGDEQFF
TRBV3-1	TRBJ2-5	CASSGRSMETQYF
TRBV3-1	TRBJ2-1	CASSQGLAFDEQFF
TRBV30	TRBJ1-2	CAWSVLDSGGYTF
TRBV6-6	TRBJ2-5	CASSYFGQLEETQYF
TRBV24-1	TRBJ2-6	CATAMSGANVLTF
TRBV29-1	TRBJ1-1	CSVETRAGGNTEAFF
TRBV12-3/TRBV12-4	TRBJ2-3	CASSQPRTSGSRADTQYF
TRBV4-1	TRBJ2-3	CASSQGSTTRRTQYF
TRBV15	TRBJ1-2	CATGQDREESYGYTF
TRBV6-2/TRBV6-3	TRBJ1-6	CASSYRGANNSPLHF
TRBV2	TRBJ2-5	CASRPGLAGEGTQYF
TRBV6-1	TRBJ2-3	CASKKSTASTDTQYF
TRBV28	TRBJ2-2	CASSFTGGGTGELFF
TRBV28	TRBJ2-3	CASSQDRNTDTQYF
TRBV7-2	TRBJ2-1	CASSLRNTGTYYNEQFF
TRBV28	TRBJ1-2	CASSRGEQGYGYTF
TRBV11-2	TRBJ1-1	CASSLGGRFTEAFF
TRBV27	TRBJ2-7	CASRVRTESGTSSYEQYF
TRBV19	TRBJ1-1	CASMGLENRNTEAFF
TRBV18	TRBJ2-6	CASSPPSGRGANVLTF
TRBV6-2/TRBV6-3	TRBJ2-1	CASSYPSGMPGLALTSSYNEQFF
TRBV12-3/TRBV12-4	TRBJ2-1	CAGSLYGNEQFF
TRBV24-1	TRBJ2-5	CATSDPGPPGAQYF
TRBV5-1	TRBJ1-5	CASSSGQGAVGNQPQHF
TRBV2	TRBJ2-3	CASSPEGGSTDTQYF
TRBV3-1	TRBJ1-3	CASRATGNTIYF